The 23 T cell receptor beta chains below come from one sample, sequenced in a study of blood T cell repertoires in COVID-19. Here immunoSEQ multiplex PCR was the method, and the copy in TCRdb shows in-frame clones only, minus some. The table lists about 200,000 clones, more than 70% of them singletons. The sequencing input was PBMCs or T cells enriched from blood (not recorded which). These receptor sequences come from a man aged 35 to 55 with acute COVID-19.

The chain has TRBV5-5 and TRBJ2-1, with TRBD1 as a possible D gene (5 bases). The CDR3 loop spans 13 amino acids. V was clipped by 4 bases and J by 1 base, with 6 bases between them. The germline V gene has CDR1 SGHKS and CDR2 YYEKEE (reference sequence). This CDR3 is CASSRTSYNEQFF. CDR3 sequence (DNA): TGTGCCAGCAGCCGGACATCCTACAATGAGCAGTTCTTC.

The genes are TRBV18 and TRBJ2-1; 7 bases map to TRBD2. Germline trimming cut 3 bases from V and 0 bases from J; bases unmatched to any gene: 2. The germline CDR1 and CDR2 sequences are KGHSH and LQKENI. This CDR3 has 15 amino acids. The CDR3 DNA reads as TGTGCCAGCTCACCTCTAGCGGCCTCCTACAATGAGCAGTTCTTC. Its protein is CASSPLAASYNEQFF.

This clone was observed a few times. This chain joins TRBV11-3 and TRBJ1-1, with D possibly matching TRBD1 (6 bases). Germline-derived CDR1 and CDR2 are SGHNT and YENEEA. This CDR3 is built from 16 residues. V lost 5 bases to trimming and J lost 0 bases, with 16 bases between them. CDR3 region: CASSRGQGHLNTEAFF. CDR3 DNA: TGTGCCAGCAGCCGGGGACAAGGCCACCTGAACACTGAAGCTTTCTTT.

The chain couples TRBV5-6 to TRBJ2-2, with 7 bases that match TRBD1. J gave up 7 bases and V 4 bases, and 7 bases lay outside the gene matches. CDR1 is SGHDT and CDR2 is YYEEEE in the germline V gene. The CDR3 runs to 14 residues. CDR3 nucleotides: TGTGCCAGCAGCCCTACAGGGGTCGGCGGGGAGCTGTTTTTT. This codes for CASSPTGVGGELFF.

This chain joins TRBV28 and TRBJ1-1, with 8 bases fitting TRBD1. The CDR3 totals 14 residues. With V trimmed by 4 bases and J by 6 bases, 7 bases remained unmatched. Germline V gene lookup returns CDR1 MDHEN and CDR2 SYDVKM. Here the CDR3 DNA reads TGTGCCAGCAGTTCAGACAGGGGATCGGCTGAAGCTTTCTTT. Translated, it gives CASSSDRGSAEAFF.

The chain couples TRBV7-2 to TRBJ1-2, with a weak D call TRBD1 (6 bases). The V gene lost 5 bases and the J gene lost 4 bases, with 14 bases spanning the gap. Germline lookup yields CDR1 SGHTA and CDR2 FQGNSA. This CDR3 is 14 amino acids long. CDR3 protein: CASSPGQTFYGYTF. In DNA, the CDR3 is TGTGCCAGCAGCCCCGGACAGACCTTCTATGGCTACACCTTC.

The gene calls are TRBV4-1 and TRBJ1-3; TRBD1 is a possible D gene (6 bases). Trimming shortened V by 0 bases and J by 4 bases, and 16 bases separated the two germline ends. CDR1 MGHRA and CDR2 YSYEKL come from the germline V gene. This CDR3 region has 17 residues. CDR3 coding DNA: TGCGCCAGCAGCCAAGAACGGCCAGGGGCGTCGGGAAACACCATATATTTT. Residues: CASSQERPGASGNTIYF.

The CDR3: CASTQEVWAYNEQFF. The DNA of the CDR3 is TGTGCCAGCACCCAGGAGGTCTGGGCCTACAATGAGCAGTTCTTC. V usage is TRBV3-1 (or the pseudogene TRBV3-2) and J usage is TRBJ2-1, with TRBD2 as a possible D gene (5 bases). V was shortened by 7 bases and J by 2 bases, with 15 bases between the two germline ends. This CDR3 comprises 15 residues. CDR1 LGHDT and CDR2 YNNKEL come from the germline V gene (reference sequence).

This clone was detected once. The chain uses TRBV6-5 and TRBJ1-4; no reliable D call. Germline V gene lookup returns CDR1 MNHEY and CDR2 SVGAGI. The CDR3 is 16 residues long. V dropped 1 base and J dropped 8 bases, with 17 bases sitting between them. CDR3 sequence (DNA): TGTGCCAGCAGTTACTTTACAGCCCGATTAGGAGAAAAACTGTTTTTT. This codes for CASSYFTARLGEKLFF.

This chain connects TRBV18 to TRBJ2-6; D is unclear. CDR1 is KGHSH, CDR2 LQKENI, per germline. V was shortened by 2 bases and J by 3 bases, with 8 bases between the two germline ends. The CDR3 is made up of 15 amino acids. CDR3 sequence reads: CASSPETGGANVLTF. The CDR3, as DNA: TGTGCCAGCTCACCAGAAACGGGTGGGGCCAACGTCCTGACTTTC.

The CDR3 is CASSPLNSLYNEQFF. The CDR3 region has the DNA TGTGCCAGCTCACCACTTAACAGTCTCTACAATGAGCAGTTCTTC. The chain joins TRBV18 to TRBJ2-1; D is unresolved. The V end was cut by 1 base, the J end by 3 bases, with 10 bases between. This CDR3 region has 15 residues. The germline CDR1 and CDR2 sequences are KGHSH and LQKENI.

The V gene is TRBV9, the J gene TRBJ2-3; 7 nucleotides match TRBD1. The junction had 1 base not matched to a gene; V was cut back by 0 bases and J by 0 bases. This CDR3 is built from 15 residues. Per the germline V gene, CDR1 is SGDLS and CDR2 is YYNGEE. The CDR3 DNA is TGTGCCAGCAGCGTAGAGGGACAGAGCACAGATACGCAGTATTTT. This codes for CASSVEGQSTDTQYF.

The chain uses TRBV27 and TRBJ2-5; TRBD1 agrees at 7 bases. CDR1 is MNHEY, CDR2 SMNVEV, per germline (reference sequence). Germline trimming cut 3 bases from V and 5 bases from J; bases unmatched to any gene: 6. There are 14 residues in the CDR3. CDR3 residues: CASSFDRAGETQYF. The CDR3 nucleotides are TGTGCCAGCAGTTTCGACAGGGCCGGGGAGACCCAGTACTTC.

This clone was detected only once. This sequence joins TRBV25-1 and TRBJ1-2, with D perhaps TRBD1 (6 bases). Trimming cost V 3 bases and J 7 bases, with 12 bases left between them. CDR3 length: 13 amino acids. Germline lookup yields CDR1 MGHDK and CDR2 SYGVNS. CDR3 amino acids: CASSEGARRGYTF. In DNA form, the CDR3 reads TGTGCCAGCAGTGAGGGGGCGCGGCGTGGCTACACCTTC.

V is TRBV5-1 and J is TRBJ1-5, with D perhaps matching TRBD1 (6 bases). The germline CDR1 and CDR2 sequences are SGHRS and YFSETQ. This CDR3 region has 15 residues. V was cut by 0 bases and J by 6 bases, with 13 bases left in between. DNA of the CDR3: TGCGCCAGCAGCTTGGAGGGGGGGCAGGCTCAGCCCCAGCATTTT. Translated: CASSLEGGQAQPQHF.

The CDR3 coding sequence is TGTGCCAGTAGTATCCCCGGGACAGGGAACTATGGCTACACCTTC. It encodes CASSIPGTGNYGYTF. The chain uses TRBV19 and TRBJ1-2; 9 positions agree with TRBD1. V lost 3 bases and J lost 2; bases outside the gene matches: 4. This CDR3 comprises 15 residues. CDR1 is LNHDA, CDR2 SQIVND, per germline (reference sequence).

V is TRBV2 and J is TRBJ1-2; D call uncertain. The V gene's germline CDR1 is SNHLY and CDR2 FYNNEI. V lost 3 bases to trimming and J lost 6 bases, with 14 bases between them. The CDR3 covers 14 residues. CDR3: CASSDQSTGNGYTF. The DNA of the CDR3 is TGTGCCAGCAGTGACCAATCTACGGGAAATGGCTACACCTTC.

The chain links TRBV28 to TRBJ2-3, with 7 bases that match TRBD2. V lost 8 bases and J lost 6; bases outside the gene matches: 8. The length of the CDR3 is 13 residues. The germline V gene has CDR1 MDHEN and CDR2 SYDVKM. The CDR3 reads CASVPGGSDTQYF. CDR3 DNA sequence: TGTGCCAGCGTCCCGGGAGGATCTGATACGCAGTATTTT.

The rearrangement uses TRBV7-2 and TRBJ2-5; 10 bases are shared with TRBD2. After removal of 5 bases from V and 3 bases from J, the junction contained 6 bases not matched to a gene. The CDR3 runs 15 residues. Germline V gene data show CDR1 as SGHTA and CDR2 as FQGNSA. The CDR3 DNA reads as TGTGCCAGCAGCCCGTTTCTAGCGGGAGAAGAGACCCAGTACTTC. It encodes CASSPFLAGEETQYF.

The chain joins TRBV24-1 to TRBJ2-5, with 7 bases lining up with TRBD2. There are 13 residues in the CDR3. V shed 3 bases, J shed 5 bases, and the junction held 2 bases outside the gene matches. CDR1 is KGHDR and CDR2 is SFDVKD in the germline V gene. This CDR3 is CATSDHGGETQYF. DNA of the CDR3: TGTGCCACCAGTGATCACGGGGGGGAGACCCAGTACTTC.

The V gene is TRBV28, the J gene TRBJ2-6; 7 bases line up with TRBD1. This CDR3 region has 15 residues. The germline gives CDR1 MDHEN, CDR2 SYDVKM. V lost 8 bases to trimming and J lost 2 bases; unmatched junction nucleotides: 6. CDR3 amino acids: CASEKTGTGANVLTF. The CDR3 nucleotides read TGTGCCAGCGAAAAGACAGGGACTGGGGCCAACGTCCTGACTTTC.

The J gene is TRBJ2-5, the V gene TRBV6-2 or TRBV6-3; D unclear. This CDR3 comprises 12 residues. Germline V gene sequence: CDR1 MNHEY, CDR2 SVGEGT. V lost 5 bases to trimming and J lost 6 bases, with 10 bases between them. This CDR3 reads CASSTGRKTQYF. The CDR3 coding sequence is TGTGCCAGCAGTACCGGTAGAAAGACCCAGTACTTC.

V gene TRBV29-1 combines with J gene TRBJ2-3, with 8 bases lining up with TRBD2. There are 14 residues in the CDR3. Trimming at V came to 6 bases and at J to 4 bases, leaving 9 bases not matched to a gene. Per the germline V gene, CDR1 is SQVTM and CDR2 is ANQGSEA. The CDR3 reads CSVESGREADTQYF. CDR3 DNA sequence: TGCAGCGTGGAAAGTGGGCGGGAGGCAGATACGCAGTATTTT.